Listed here are 11 T cell receptor beta chains from one sample, sequenced in a study of tumor and adjacent non-tumor tissue in lung cancer. TCRbeta libraries were built with three rounds of nested PCR, modified from ARM-PCR. A single record per CDR3 protein comes from TCRdb applying MiXCR to the multiplex PCR reads. Among about 75,000 distinct CDR3 sequences listed, over 75% were seen once. This sample's RNA came from whole unsorted tissue. Sequencing was done on a sample of lung tumor tissue. These receptors originate from a woman aged 45-65 years with non-small cell lung cancer.

With regard to this clonotype: A read error may produce the germline difference seen at one junction end. The chain uses TRBV5-1 and TRBJ1-2; no clear D gene. The CDR3 has 14 amino acids. Germline-derived CDR1 and CDR2 are SGHRS and YFSETQ. The CDR3 coding sequence is TGCGCGAGCAGCTTGGATGGGGTCGGGTATGGCCATACCTTC. It yields the protein CASSLDGVGYGHTF.

About this clonotype itself: Germline is not matched at one junction end, which may reflect a read error. The J gene is TRBJ2-7, the V gene TRBV10-1; D call uncertain. The CDR3 contains 13 residues. Germline V gene data show CDR1 as WNHNN and CDR2 as SYGVQD (reference sequence). The CDR3 DNA reads TGCGCCAGAAGTGAGTCTGGTCTCTACGATCAGTACTTC. Translated: CARSESGLYDQYF.

The rearrangement links TRBV29-1 to TRBJ1-2; no reliable D call. Trimming removed 7 bases at V and 6 bases at J, with 21 bases between. The CDR3 consists of 14 residues. Germline-derived CDR1 and CDR2 are SQVTM and ANQGSEA. The CDR3 nucleotides read TGCAGCGCCTCGGTCATGGAAGGGATTGATGGCTACACCTTC. It yields the protein CSASVMEGIDGYTF.

The rearrangement uses TRBV5-6 and TRBJ2-2; 9 nucleotides match TRBD1. The V gene end was trimmed by 0 bases and the J gene end by 5 bases; junction bases not matched to a gene: 8. The CDR3 has 17 residues. Germline CDR1 and CDR2: SGHDT and YYEEEE. The CDR3 sequence: CASSLDPGQGGTGELFF. CDR3 DNA sequence: TGTGCCAGCAGCTTGGACCCGGGACAGGGTGGAACCGGGGAGCTGTTTTTT. Complete variable domain (other parts from reference TRBV5-6 and TRBJ2-2): DAGVTQSPTHLIKTRGQQVTLRCSPKSGHDTVSWYQQALGQGPQFIFQYYEEEERQRGNFPDRFSGHQFPNYSSELNVNALLLGDSALYLCASSLDPGQGGTGELFFGEGSRLTVL.

This clonotype appeared a single time. Relative to the germline gene, one junction end is altered; a read error may explain this. V and J are TRBV7-9 and TRBJ2-3; D not certain. The CDR3 extends over 16 amino acids. CDR1 and CDR2 (germline): SEHNR, FQNEAQ (reference sequence). This CDR3 is CAGSCPGRPTTDTQYF. CDR3 sequence (DNA): TGTGCCGGCAGCTGTCCGGGCAGACCCACCACAGATACGCAGTATTTT.

A remark on this clonotype: At one of its ends the junction is not consistent with the germline gene, which may arise from a read error. The V and J genes are TRBV4-2 and TRBJ1-5, with D unresolved. CDR1 LGHNA and CDR2 YNFKEQ come from the germline V gene. This CDR3 is 15 amino acids long. CDR3 DNA: TGTGCCAGCAGCCAAGTCCATGACGGCAATCAGTCCCAGCATTTT. This sequence encodes CASSQVHDGNQSQHF.

Note on this clonotype: With a much larger clone just one base away, this may be a read error. The missing conserved phenylalanine or tryptophan at the end of this CDR3 makes a read error likely. The rearrangement uses TRBV20-1 and TRBJ1-6, with D hard to call. Looked up from germline, CDR1 is DFQATT and CDR2 is SNEGSKA (reference sequence). With 6 bases removed from V and 6 bases from J, the gap between germline ends came to 12 bases. The CDR3 has 13 residues. CDR3 nucleotides: TGCAGTGCCCCCGGTAGGATTAATTCACCCCTCCACATT. Its protein is CSAPGRINSPLHI.

To note about this clonotype: In this CDR3 the conserved last residue, phenylalanine or tryptophan, is missing, so a read error is likely. The chain joins TRBV6-2 or TRBV6-3 to TRBJ2-1; D not resolved. The CDR3 loop spans 13 amino acids. CDR1 MNHEY and CDR2 SVGEGT come from the germline V gene. CDR3 sequence (DNA): TGTGCCAGCAGTTTAGACCCTTACAATGAACAGTTCTTA. This sequence encodes CASSLDPYNEQFL.

The CDR3 region is CASSYFGPWGNSPLHF. The DNA for the CDR3 is TGTGCCAGCAGTTACTTCGGACCGTGGGGAAATTCACCCCTCCACTTT. This chain joins TRBV6-5 and TRBJ1-6; D unresolved. The V and J ends lost 1 base and 7 bases respectively, with 14 bases between them. The CDR3 totals 16 residues. The V gene's germline CDR1 is MNHEY and CDR2 SVGAGI.

For this clonotype: Compared with germline, one end of the junction differs, possibly owing to a read error. J is TRBJ2-5 and V is TRBV5-1, with D possibly matching TRBD2 (5 bases). The CDR3 loop spans 14 amino acids. CDR1 is SGHRS, CDR2 YFSETQ, per germline. CDR3 in DNA: TGCGCCAGCAGTTTGGTTCTGGGAGAAGAGACCCAGTACTTC. Protein: CASSLVLGEETQYF.

V is TRBV28 and J is TRBJ2-4; D is perhaps TRBD1 or TRBD2 (5 bases each). The V end lost 7 bases, the J end lost 3 bases, and 19 bases lay between the germline ends. CDR1 MDHEN and CDR2 SYDVKM come from the germline V gene. The CDR3 consists of 16 residues. DNA of the CDR3: TGTGCCAGCAAATCAGTGAACCCTGGGGGCAAAAACATTCAGTACTTC. Amino acid sequence: CASKSVNPGGKNIQYF.